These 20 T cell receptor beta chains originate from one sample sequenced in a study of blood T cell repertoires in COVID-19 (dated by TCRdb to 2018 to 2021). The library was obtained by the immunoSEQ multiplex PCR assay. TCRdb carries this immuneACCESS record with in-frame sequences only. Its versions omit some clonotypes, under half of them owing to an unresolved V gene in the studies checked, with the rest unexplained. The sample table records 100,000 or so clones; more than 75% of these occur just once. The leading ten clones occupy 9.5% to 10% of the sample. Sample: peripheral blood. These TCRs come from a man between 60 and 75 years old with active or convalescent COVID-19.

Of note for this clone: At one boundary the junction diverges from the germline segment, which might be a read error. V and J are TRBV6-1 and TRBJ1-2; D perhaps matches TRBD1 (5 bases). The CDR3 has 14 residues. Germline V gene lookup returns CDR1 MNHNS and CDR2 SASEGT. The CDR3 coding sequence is TGTGCCAGCAGTCAAGCCCGCAGGGTCGATGGCTACACCTTC. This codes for CASSQARRVDGYTF.

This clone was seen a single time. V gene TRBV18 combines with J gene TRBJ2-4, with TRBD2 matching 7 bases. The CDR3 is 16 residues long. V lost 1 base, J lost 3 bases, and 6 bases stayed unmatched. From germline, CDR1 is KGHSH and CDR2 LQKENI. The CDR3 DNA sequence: TGTGCCAGCTCACCACGGGCGGGAGCGGGCAAAAACATTCAGTACTTC. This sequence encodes CASSPRAGAGKNIQYF. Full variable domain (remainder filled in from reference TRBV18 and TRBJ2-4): NAGVMQNPRHLVRRRGQEARLRCSPMKGHSHVYWYRQLPEEGLKFMVYLQKENIIDESGMPKERFSAEFPKEGPSILRIQQVVRGDSAAYFCASSPRAGAGKNIQYFGAGTRLSVL.

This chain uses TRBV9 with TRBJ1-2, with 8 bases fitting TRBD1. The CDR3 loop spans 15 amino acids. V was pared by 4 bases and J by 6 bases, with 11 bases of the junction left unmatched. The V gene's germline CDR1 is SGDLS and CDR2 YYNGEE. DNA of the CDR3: TGTGCCAGCAGCCTAGGAGGACAGGGCGGGGATGGCTACACCTTC. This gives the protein CASSLGGQGGDGYTF.

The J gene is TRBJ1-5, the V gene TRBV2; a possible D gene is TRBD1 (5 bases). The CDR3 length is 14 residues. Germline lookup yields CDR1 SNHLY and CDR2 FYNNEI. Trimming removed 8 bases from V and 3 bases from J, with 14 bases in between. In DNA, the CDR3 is TGTGCCAGCGGAGGGGCGGGACCCAATCAGCCCCAGCATTTT. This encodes CASGGAGPNQPQHF.

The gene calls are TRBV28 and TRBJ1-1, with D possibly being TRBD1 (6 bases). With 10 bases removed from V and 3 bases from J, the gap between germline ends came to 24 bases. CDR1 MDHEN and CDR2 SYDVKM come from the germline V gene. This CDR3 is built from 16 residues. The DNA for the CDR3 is TGTGCCACCGAAGGGGGGGGCTTAGGTAGGTACACTGAAGCTTTCTTT. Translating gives CATEGGGLGRYTEAFF.

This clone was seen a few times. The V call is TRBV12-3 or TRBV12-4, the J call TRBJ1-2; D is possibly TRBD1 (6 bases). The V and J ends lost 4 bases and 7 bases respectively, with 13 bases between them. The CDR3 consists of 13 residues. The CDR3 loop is CASSSTGMGGYTF. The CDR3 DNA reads TGTGCCAGCAGTTCCACAGGGATGGGTGGCTACACCTTC.

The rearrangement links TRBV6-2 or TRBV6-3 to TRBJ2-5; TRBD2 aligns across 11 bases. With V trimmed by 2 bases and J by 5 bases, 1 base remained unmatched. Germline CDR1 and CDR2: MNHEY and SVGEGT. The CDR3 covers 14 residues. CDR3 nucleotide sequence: TGTGCCAGCAGTTACCTAGCGGGAGGTGAGACCCAGTACTTC. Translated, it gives CASSYLAGGETQYF.

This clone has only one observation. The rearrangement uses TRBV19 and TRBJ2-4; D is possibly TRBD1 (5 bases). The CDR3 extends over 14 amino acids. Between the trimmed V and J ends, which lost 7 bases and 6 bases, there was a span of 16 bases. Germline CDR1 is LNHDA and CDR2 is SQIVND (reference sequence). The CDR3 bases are TGTGCCAGTAACCCAAGACAGCTAACAAACATTCAGTACTTC. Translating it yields CASNPRQLTNIQYF. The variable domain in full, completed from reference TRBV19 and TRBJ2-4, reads DGGITQSPKYLFRKEGQNVTLSCEQNLNHDAMYWYRQDPGQGLRLIYYSQIVNDFQKGDIAEGYSVSREKKESFPLTVTSAQKNPTAFYLCASNPRQLTNIQYFGAGTRLSVL.

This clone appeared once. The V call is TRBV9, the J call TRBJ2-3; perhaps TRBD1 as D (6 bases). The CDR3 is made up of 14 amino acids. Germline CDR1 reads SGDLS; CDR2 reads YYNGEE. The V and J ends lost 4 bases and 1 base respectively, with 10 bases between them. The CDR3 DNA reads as TGTGCCAGCAGCTCTAGGACAGGCACAGATACGCAGTATTTT. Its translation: CASSSRTGTDTQYF.

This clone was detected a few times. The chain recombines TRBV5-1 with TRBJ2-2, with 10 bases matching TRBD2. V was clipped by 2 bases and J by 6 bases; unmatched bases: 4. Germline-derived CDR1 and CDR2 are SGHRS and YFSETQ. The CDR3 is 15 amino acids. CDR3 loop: CASSLTSGTAGELFF. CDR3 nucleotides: TGCGCCAGCAGCTTAACTAGCGGGACCGCCGGGGAGCTGTTTTTT.

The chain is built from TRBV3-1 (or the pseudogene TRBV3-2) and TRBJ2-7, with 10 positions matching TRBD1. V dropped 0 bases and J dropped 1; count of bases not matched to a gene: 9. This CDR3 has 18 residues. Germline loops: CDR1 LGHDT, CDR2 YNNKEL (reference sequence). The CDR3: CASSQEYWTGGGSYEQYF. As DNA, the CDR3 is TGTGCCAGCAGCCAAGAATATTGGACAGGGGGAGGTTCCTACGAGCAGTACTTC.

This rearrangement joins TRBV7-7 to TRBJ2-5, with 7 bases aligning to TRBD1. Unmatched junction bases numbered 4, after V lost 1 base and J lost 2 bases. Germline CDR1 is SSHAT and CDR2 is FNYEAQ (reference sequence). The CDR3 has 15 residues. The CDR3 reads CASSLVGGRQETQYF. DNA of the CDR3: TGTGCCAGCAGCTTAGTAGGGGGCAGACAAGAGACCCAGTACTTC.

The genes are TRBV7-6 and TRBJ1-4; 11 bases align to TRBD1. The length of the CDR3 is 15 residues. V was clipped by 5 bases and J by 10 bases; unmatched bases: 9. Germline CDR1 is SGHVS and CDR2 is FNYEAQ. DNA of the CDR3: TGTGCCAGCAGCCCTTGGACAGGGGGCGGCGGAAAACTGTTTTTT. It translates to CASSPWTGGGGKLFF.

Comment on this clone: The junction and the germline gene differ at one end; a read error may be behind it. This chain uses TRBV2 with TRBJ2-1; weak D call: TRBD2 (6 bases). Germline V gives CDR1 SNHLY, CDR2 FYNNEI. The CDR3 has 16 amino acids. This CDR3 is CASIEGGAGSVGEQFF. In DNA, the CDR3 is TGTGCCAGCATTGAAGGTGGGGCGGGATCGGTGGGTGAGCAGTTCTTC.

CDR3 DNA: TGTGCCAGTCGCAGTGAGTCCGGGAACTATGGCTACACCTTC. Translated: CASRSESGNYGYTF. The chain recombines TRBV28 with TRBJ1-2; D remains unclear. From germline, CDR1 is MDHEN and CDR2 SYDVKM. CDR3 length: 14 amino acids. V dropped 9 bases and J dropped 2 bases, with 16 bases sitting between them.

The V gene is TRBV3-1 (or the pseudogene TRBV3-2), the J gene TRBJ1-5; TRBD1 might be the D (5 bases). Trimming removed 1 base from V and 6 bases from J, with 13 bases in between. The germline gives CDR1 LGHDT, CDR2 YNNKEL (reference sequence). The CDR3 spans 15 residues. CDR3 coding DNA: TGTGCCAGCAGCCAAGGGGCAGGGTTCGGTCAGCCCCAGCATTTT. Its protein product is CASSQGAGFGQPQHF.

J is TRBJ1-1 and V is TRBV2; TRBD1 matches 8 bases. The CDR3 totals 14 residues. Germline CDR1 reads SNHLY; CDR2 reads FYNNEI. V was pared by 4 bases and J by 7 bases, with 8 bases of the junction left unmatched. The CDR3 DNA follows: TGTGCCAGCAGTGCTTGGACAGGGCGTAATGAAGCTTTCTTT. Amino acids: CASSAWTGRNEAFF.

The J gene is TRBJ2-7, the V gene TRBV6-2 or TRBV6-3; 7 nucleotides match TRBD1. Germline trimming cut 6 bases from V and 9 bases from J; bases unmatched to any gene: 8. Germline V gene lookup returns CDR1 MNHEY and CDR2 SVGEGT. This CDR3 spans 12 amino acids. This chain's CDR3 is CASSAGTVGQYV. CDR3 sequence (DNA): TGTGCCAGCAGCGCTGGGACAGTCGGGCAGTACGTC.

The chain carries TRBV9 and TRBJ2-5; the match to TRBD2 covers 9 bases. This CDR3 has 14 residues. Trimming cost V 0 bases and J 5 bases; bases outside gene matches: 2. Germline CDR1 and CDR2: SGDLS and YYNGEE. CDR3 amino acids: CASSVGAGGETQYF. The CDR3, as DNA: TGTGCCAGCAGCGTAGGGGCGGGGGGGGAGACCCAGTACTTC.

Here the CDR3 DNA reads TGTGCTAGTGGTTCAGGGACAGGGGAGGCGGCTTTCTTT. Translation gives CASGSGTGEAAFF. The chain uses TRBV12-5 and TRBJ1-1; 10 bases are shared with TRBD1. Germline CDR1 reads LGHNT; CDR2 reads FRNRAP. V shed 4 bases and J 11 bases; nucleotides not matched to a gene: 7. The CDR3 runs to 13 residues.